This T cell receptor (beta chain) was sequenced during a study of technical replicates of blood from a handful of donors. Sequencing used immunoSEQ multiplex PCR; TCRdb keeps in-frame clones, though not all of them. The data show some 70,000 clones, under 98% seen once. The CDR3 is 13 amino acids. V was clipped by 1 base and J by 8 bases, with 11 bases between them. CDR1 and CDR2 (germline): SGHDN, FVKESK. This chain joins TRBV14 and TRBJ1-2; a weak D match, TRBD1 (5 bases). Specimen: T cells isolated from PBMCs. This clonotype originated in a human donor in good health. The CDR3 DNA is TGTGCCAGCAGCCAAGTGCCCCGGGGGGGCTACACCTTC. It codes for CASSQVPRGGYTF. The complete variable domain, with remaining parts taken from reference TRBV14 and TRBJ1-2, reads EAGVTQFPSHSVIEKGQTVTLRCDPISGHDNLYWYRRVMGKEIKFLLHFVKESKQDESGMPNNRFLAERTGGTYSTLKVQPAELEDSGVYFCASSQVPRGGYTFGSGTRLTVV.